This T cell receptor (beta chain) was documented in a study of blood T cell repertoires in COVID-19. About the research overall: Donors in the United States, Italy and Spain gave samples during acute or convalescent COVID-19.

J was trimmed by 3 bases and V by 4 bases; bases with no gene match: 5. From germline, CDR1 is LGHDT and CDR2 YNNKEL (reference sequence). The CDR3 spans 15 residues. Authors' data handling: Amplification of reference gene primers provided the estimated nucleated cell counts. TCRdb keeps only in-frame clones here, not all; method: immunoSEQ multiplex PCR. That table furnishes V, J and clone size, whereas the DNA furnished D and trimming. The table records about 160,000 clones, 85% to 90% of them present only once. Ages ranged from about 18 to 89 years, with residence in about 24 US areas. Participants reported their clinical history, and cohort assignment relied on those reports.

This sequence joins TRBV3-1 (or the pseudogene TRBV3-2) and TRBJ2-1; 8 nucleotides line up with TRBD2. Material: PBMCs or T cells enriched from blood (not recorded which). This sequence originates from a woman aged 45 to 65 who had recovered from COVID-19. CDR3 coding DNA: TGTGCCAGCAGCCTTACTAGCGGTCGCTACAATGAGCAGTTCTTC. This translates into CASSLTSGRYNEQFF.